This T cell receptor beta chain was profiled in a study of blood T cell repertoires in COVID-19. Sequencing was performed with immunoSEQ multiplex PCR; in TCRdb, only in-frame clones are kept and a portion is missing. This sample has 89,000 or so clones, with 85% found just once. V shed 5 bases and J shed 11 bases, with 13 bases lying between them. Germline V lookup: CDR1 MNHEY, CDR2 SMNVEV (reference sequence). This CDR3 has 13 amino acids. The chain is built from TRBV27 and TRBJ2-6, with a weak D call TRBD2 (6 bases). The receptor was derived from an elderly man with acute or convalescent COVID-19. Sequenced: peripheral blood. CDR3 amino acids: CASSGRPGYVLTF. As DNA, the CDR3 is TGTGCCAGCAGTGGGAGGCCCGGGTACGTCCTGACTTTC.